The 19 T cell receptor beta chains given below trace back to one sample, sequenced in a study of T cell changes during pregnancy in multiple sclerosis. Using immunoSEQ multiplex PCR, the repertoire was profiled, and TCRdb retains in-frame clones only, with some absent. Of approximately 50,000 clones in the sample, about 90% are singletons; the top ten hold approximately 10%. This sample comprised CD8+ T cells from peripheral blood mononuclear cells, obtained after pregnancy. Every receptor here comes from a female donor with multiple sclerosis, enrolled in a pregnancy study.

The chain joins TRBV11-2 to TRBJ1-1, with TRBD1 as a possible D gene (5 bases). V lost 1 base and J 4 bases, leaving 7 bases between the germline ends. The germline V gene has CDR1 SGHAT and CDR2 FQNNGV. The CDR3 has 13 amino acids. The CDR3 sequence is CASSLARGTEAFF. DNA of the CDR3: TGTGCCAGCAGCTTAGCAAGGGGCACTGAAGCTTTCTTT.

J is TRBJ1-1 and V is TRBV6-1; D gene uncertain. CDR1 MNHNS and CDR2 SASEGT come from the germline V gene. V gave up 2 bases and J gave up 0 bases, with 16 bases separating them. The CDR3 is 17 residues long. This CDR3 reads CASSEMVTDPMNTEAFF. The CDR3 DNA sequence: TGTGCCAGCAGTGAAATGGTAACAGACCCGATGAACACTGAAGCTTTCTTT.

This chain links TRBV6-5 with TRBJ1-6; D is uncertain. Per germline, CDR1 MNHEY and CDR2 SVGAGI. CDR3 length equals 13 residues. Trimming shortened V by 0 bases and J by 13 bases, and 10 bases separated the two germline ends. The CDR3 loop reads CASSYSNASPLHF. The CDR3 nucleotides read TGTGCCAGCAGTTACTCGAATGCTAGCCCCCTCCACTTT.

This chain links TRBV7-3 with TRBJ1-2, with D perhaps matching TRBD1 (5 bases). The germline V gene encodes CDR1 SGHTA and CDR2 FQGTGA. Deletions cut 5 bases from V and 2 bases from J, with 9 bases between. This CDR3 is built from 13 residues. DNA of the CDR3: TGTGCCAGCAGCCCGGACACCAACTATGGCTACACCTTC. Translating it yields CASSPDTNYGYTF.

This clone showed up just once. Written as DNA, the CDR3 is TGTGCCAGCAGCTTAGCCGTCTCTGGAAACACCATATATTTT. It is translated as CASSLAVSGNTIYF. The J gene is TRBJ1-3, the V gene TRBV7-9; D is unclear. The V end lost 0 bases, the J end lost 0 bases, and 3 bases lay between the germline ends. CDR3 length: 14 amino acids. Germline values: CDR1 SEHNR, CDR2 FQNEAQ (reference sequence).

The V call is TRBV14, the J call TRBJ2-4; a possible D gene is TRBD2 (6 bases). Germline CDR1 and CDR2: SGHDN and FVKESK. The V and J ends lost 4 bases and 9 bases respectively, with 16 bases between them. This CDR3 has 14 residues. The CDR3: CASSPMGLSGIQYF. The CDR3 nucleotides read TGTGCCAGCAGCCCCATGGGACTCTCGGGCATTCAGTACTTC.

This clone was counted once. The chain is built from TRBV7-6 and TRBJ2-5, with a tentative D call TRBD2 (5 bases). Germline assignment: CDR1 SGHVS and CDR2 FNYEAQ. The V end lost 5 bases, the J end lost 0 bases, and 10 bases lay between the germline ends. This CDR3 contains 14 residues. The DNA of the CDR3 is TGTGCCAGCAGCCCAGCGGCCAACCAAGAGACCCAGTACTTC. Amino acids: CASSPAANQETQYF. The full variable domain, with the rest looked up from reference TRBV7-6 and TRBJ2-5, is GAGVSQSPRYKVTKRGQDVALRCDPISGHVSLYWYRQALGQGPEFLTYFNYEAQQDKSGLPNDRFSAERPEGSISTLTIQRTEQRDSAMYRCASSPAANQETQYFGPGTRLLVL.

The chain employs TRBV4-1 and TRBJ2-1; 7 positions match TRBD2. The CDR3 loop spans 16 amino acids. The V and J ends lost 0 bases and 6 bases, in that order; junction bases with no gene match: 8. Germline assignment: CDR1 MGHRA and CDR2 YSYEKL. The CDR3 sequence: CASSQDFGGNVNEQFF. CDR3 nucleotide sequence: TGCGCCAGCAGCCAAGATTTCGGGGGGAATGTCAATGAGCAGTTCTTC.

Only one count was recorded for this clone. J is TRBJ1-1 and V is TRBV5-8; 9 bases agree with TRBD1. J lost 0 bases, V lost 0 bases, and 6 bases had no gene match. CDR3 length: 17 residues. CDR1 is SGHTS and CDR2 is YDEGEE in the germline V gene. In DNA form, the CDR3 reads TGTGCCAGCAGCTTGGGGACAGGGGCGGGCATGAACACTGAAGCTTTCTTT. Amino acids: CASSLGTGAGMNTEAFF. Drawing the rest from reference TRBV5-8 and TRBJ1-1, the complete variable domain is EAGVTQSPTHLIKTRGQQATLRCSPISGHTSVYWYQQALGLGLQFLLWYDEGEERNRGNFPPRFSGRQFPNYSSELNVNALELEDSALYLCASSLGTGAGMNTEAFFGQGTRLTVV.

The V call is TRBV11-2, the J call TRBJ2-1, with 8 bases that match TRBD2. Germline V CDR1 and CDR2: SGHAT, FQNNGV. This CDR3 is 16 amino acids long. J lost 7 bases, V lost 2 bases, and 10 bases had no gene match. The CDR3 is CASSLLAGPPLNEQFF. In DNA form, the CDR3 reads TGTGCCAGCAGCTTACTAGCGGGCCCCCCACTGAATGAGCAGTTCTTC.

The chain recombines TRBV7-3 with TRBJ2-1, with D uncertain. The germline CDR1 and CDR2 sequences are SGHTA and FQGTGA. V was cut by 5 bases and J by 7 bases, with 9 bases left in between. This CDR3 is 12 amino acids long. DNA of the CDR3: TGTGCCAGCAGCGGAGAGACTAATGAGCAGTTCTTC. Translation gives CASSGETNEQFF.

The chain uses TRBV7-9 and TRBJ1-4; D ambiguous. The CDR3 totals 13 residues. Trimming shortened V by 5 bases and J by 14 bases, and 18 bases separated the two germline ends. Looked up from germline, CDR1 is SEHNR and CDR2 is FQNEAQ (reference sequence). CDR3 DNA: TGTGCCAGCAGCCTCGGACTCAAAGACTCGCTGTTTTTT. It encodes CASSLGLKDSLFF.

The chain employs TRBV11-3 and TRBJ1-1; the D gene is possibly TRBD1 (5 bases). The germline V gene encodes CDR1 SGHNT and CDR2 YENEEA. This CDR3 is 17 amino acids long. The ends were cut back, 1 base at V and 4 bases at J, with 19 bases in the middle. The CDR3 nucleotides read TGTGCCAGCAGCTTAGGCCCCACACAGGTGCCCATCACTGAAGCTTTCTTT. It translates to CASSLGPTQVPITEAFF. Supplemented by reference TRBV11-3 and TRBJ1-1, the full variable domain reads EAGVVQSPRYKIIEKKQPVAFWCNPISGHNTLYWYLQNLGQGPELLIRYENEEAVDDSQLPKDRFSAERLKGVDSTLKIQPAELGDSAVYLCASSLGPTQVPITEAFFGQGTRLTVV.

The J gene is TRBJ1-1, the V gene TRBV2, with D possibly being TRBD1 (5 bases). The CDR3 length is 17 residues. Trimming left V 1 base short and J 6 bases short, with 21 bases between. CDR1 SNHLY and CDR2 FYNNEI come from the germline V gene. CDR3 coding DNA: TGTGCCAGCAGTGAAGGGTTACAGGCGTTCCTACCCTCTGAAGCTTTCTTT. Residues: CASSEGLQAFLPSEAFF.

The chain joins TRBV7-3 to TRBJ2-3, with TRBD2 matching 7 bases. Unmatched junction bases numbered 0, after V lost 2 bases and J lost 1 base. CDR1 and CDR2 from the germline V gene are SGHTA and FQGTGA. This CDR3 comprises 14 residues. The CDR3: CASSLAGGTDTQYF. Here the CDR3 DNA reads TGTGCCAGCAGCTTAGCGGGGGGCACAGATACGCAGTATTTT.

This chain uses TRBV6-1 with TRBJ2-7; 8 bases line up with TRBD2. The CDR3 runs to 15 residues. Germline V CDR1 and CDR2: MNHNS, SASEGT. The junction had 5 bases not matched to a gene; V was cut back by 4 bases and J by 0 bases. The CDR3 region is CASSAAGGTSYEQYF. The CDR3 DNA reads TGTGCCAGCAGTGCTGCGGGGGGAACCTCCTACGAGCAGTACTTC.

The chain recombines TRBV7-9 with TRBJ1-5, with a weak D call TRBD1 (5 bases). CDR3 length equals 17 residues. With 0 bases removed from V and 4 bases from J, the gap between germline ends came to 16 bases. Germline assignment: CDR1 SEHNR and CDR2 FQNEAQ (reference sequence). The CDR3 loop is CASSLAKGTGLNQPQHF. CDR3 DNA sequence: TGTGCCAGCAGCTTAGCGAAGGGGACTGGCCTAAATCAGCCCCAGCATTTT.

CDR3 loop: CASSSGQGAVYEQFF. CDR3 bases: TGTGCCAGCAGCTCGGGACAGGGGGCGGTCTATGAGCAGTTCTTC. The chain couples TRBV9 to TRBJ2-1, with 12 bases lining up with TRBD1. The CDR3 is made up of 15 amino acids. CDR1 SGDLS and CDR2 YYNGEE come from the germline V gene. Trimming removed 4 bases from V and 8 bases from J; junction bases left unmatched: 7.

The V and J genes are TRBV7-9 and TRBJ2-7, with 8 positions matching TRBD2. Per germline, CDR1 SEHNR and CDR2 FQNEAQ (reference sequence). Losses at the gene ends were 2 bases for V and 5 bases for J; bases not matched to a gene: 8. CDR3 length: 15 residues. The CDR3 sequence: CASSLFDGGGHEQYF. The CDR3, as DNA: TGTGCCAGCAGCTTATTTGACGGGGGGGGACACGAGCAGTACTTC.